The T cell receptor (beta chain) under discussion was sequenced for a study of shared clonotypes between healthy human individuals. Sequencing was performed with immunoSEQ multiplex PCR; in TCRdb, only in-frame clones are kept and a portion is missing. The repertoire holds hundreds of thousands of clones, with about 96% as singletons. All of the donors resided in Nashville, Tennessee, and each was a Caucasian adult. Partitioning of CD4+ cells yielded a CD45RA+ naive subset and a CD45RA-negative memory subset. V trimming: 4 bases; J trimming: 7 bases; junction bases outside the gene matches: 10. The CDR3 sequence is 15 residues long. Germline loops: CDR1 SGHTA, CDR2 FQGTGA. On this clone itself: Its antigen is not known.

Findings and caveats of the study: Non-shared clonotypes had lower generation probabilities than those shared by all four donors. Between a handful of donors, naive CD4 clonotypes were shared at a level of about 5%.

The J gene is TRBJ2-1, the V gene TRBV7-3, with 7 bases that match TRBD1. The TCR comes from a woman under 40 in good health. The sequencing input was naive CD4+ T cells sorted from blood. Specified subset: CD45RA+ positively selected. The CDR3 bases are TGTGCCAGCAGCTCCCAGGGGGTGGTGGGGAATGAGCAGTTCTTC. Residues: CASSSQGVVGNEQFF.